This TCR beta chain was recovered during a study of blood T cell repertoires in COVID-19. Study information: PBMCs, B-cell-depleted T cells, or T cells provided the cDNA or gDNA that made up the material.

There are 14 residues in the CDR3. V lost 5 bases and J lost 1, with 9 bases in between. Germline V gene data show CDR1 as SNHLY and CDR2 as FYNNEI. Authors' analysis steps: Using reference gene primer amplification, nucleated cell counts were estimated. Sequencing was performed with immunoSEQ multiplex PCR; in TCRdb, only in-frame clones are kept and a portion is missing. Clone size and V and J calls were adopted from that table, with D and trimming inferred from the DNA. Here the sample spans about 440,000 clones, about 89% being singletons. The chain has TRBV2 and TRBJ2-1, with a possible D match to TRBD1 (5 bases). Material: peripheral blood. This sequence was found in a woman in her twenties or thirties with acute or convalescent COVID-19. CDR3: CASSKDRSYNEQFF. The CDR3, as DNA: TGTGCCAGCAGTAAAGACAGATCCTACAATGAGCAGTTCTTC.